These 13 T cell receptor beta chains came from one sample sequenced in a study of CXCR3-negative and CXCR3-positive naive CD8 T cells. Study results and caveats: Naive cells positive for CXCR3 carried more hydrophobic TRB CDR3s than CXCR3-negative ones.

Via 5' RACE with UMI labels, TRB cDNA libraries were prepared. TCRdb re-called the 5' RACE reads and shows each CDR3 protein once, DNA omitted. There are 55,000 to 75,000 distinct CDR3 sequences in the sample, with just over 0.7% held by the top ten. The antigens these receptors bind are not known. Material for sequencing was naive CXCR3+ CD8+ T cells from blood. The subset here: CD45RO-CCR7+CD27+CD95- naive CD8+ T cells expressing CXCR3 (TNR3+). These receptors were collected from a human donor in good health. Some clones in this sample may be carry-over from other donors' samples.

The genes are TRBV12-3 or TRBV12-4 and TRBJ1-2; with no DNA, the TCRdb D assignment of TRBD1 cannot be verified. The CDR3 runs 13 residues. CDR3 amino acids: CASSLEGLSGYTF.

CDR3 in amino acids: CAISEVGYEQYF. This sequence joins TRBV10-3 and TRBJ2-7. The germline gives CDR1 ENHRY, CDR2 SYGVKD. CDR3 size: 12 residues.

The chain recombines TRBV23-1 with TRBJ1-6; the D call from TCRdb, TRBD1, cannot be confirmed without DNA. TRBV23-1 is an open reading frame, and its role is uncertain. The CDR3 extends over 16 amino acids. CDR3 protein: CASRTTGPSYNSPLQF.

CDR3 region: CARRRVGGYTF. The V and J genes are TRBV21-1 and TRBJ1-2. TRBV21-1 is a known pseudogene. This CDR3 has 11 residues.

This chain connects TRBV11-2 to TRBJ2-5; without DNA, the TCRdb call of TRBD2 cannot be checked. Germline V lookup: CDR1 SGHAT, CDR2 FQNNGV. The CDR3 length is 17 residues. CDR3 residues: CASSLDQLWGPQETQYF.

This sequence joins TRBV29-1 and TRBJ2-1. The CDR3 contains 15 residues. CDR1 and CDR2 from the germline V gene are SQVTM and ANQGSEA. CDR3 loop: CSVARHRGSYNEQFF.

The chain couples TRBV29-1 to TRBJ2-7; TCRdb returns TRBD1, unconfirmable since there is no DNA. CDR3 size: 17 residues. Germline assignment: CDR1 SQVTM and CDR2 ANQGSEA. The CDR3 loop is CSVEDPAITGDSYEQYF.

The gene calls are TRBV6-2 or TRBV6-3 and TRBJ1-5; checking the TCRdb D call of TRBD1 is not possible without DNA. This CDR3 region has 17 residues. Germline V gives CDR1 MNHEY, CDR2 SVGEGT. This CDR3 reads CASSYSIGGRGNQPQHF.

V gene TRBV20-1 combines with J gene TRBJ1-5; without DNA, the TCRdb call of TRBD1 cannot be checked. Germline assignment: CDR1 DFQATT and CDR2 SNEGSKA (reference sequence). This CDR3 is 14 amino acids long. CDR3 protein: CSAGQGASNQPQHF.

The chain employs TRBV7-2 and TRBJ1-6. Germline values: CDR1 SGHTA, CDR2 FQGNSA. The CDR3 is 12 residues long. This CDR3 is CASSSFNSPLHF.

The V call is TRBV28, the J call TRBJ2-5; as DNA is missing, the TRBD1 call by TCRdb cannot be tested. CDR3 length: 13 residues. The germline V gene encodes CDR1 MDHEN and CDR2 SYDVKM. This chain's CDR3 is CASSIEGRETQYF.

The CDR3 loop is CASSLAGSHHEQYF. V usage is TRBV5-1 and J usage is TRBJ2-7. The germline CDR1 and CDR2 sequences are SGHRS and YFSETQ. The CDR3 loop spans 14 amino acids.

The chain carries TRBV7-9 and TRBJ2-7. This CDR3 contains 12 residues. The V gene's germline CDR1 is SEHNR and CDR2 FQNEAQ (reference sequence). CDR3 protein: CASSSNSAEQYF.